Sequencing of this TCR beta chain was carried out in a study of Ad26.COV2.S vaccination and SARS-CoV-2 variants. Libraries were prepared by immunoSEQ multiplex PCR; TCRdb keeps only in-frame clonotypes and omits some of them. The table shows over 400,000 clones, with approximately 90% occurring only once. CDR1 LNHDA and CDR2 SQIVND come from the germline V gene (reference sequence). V gave up 5 bases and J gave up 3 bases; unmatched junction bases: 6. This CDR3 is built from 15 residues. Treatment reported: 15 to 20 received Ad26.COV2.S at low or high dose, single or two shots; roughly 5 received placebo; per-sample allocation not given. Day 63 after the first injection of vaccine or placebo was the sampling time.

V usage is TRBV19 and J usage is TRBJ1-4; TRBD1 matches at 7 bases. Source: peripheral blood, taken in a trial of Ad26.COV2.S vaccine versus placebo. The TCR comes from a person between 18 and 65 years old who received the Ad26.COV2.S COVID-19 vaccine or a placebo. CDR3 sequence (DNA): TGTGCCAGTAGTCCCAACAGGGGCCCTAATGAAAAACTGTTTTTT. Its translation is CASSPNRGPNEKLFF.